The rows below give T cell receptor beta chains drawn from one sample of a study of T cells in Graves' hyperthyroidism and ophthalmopathy. MiXCR, run by TCRdb on the multiplex PCR reads, gives a single entry per CDR3 protein. The table has roughly 580,000 distinct CDR3 sequences, roughly 46% seen once. Input material: peripheral blood or thyroid tissue (not recorded which). The receptors here all came from a woman aged 18-29 years with Graves' hyperthyroidism. The CDR3 runs from the conserved cysteine through the conserved F or W. D genes are given only for firm matches. For some rows the clone size is stated as once, few or many, or as a class when expanded; others skip it.

size	V	D	length	J	DNA	CDR3
.	TRBV7-8	.	12	TRBJ1-1	TGTGCCAGCATCGAAGTCGGGGCCGAAGCTTTCTTT	CASIEVGAEAFF
many	TRBV10-3	TRBD1	15	TRBJ1-3	TGTGCCATCAGGGGGACAGGGGCCTCTGGAAACACCATATATTTT	CAIRGTGASGNTIYF
.	TRBV12-3/TRBV12-4	TRBD1	15	TRBJ2-5	TGTGCCAGCAGACAACGGACAGGGGGTCGAGAGACCCAGTACTTC	CASRQRTGGRETQYF
few	TRBV29-1	TRBD2	15	TRBJ2-3	TGCAGCGTTGAAGGGTCTAGCGGGAGAACCGATACGCAGTATTTT	CSVEGSSGRTDTQYF
once	TRBV6-1	TRBD1	16	TRBJ1-1	TGTGCCAGCACAAAGATCAAGGGGGCGCGTAGCACTGAAGCTTTCTTT	CASTKIKGARSTEAFF
.	TRBV20-1	TRBD1	15	TRBJ2-5	TGCAGTGCTAGAGATGGGACAGGGGACCAAGAGACCCAGTACTTC	CSARDGTGDQETQYF
.	TRBV7-2	.	11	TRBJ2-6	TGTGCCAGCAGAGTCGTAGGCACTGAAGCTTTC	CASRVVGTEAF
many	TRBV10-3	.	12	TRBJ2-7	TGTGCCATCAGTGCCCGCGGCTACGAGCAGTACTTC	CAISARGYEQYF
.	TRBV19	.	14	TRBJ1-2	TGTGCCAGTACTACCGAAGCTGGGGGTCCTGGCTACACCTTC	CASTTEAGGPGYTF
.	TRBV25-1	TRBD1	15	TRBJ2-7	TGCAGTGCAAATTCCGGGACAGCCATAAACTACGAGCAGTACTTC	CSANSGTAINYEQYF
once	TRBV6-9	.	11	TRBJ1-5	TGTGCCAGCAGTTATTTGGGCCCCCAGCATTTT	CASSYLGPQHF
.	TRBV7-9	TRBD1	16	TRBJ1-5	TGTGCCAGCAGCCTACAGGGGGCGGCGGGTAATCAGCCCCAGCATTTT	CASSLQGAAGNQPQHF
many	TRBV29-1	TRBD1	16	TRBJ1-2	TGCAGCGCCTTGACAGGGGGCGAACTTTCTAACTATGGCTACACCTTC	CSALTGGELSNYGYTF
.	TRBV7-2	.	16	TRBJ1-5	TGTGCCAGCAGCACCCGGACAGACTATAGCAATCAGCCCCAGCATTTT	CASSTRTDYSNQPQHF
.	TRBV9	.	14	TRBJ1-5	TGTGCCAGCAGCGTGACAGGTGTGAGGCAGCCCCAGCATTTT	CASSVTGVRQPQHF
.	TRBV2	TRBD2	18	TRBJ2-7	TGTGCCAGCAGTAAAGGGACTAGCGGGAGGGCCTTCTCCTACGAGCAGTACTTC	CASSKGTSGRAFSYEQYF
.	TRBV5-4	TRBD2	17	TRBJ2-7	TGTGCCAGCAGCTTGGCCACTTTTTCTAGCGGAGACTACGAGCAGTACTTC	CASSLATFSSGDYEQYF
.	TRBV25-1	TRBD1	15	TRBJ1-4	TGTGCCAGCAGTTCTTCCGGGACAGGGAGTGAAAAACTGTTTTTT	CASSSSGTGSEKLFF
few	TRBV19	.	13	TRBJ1-1	TGTGCCAGTAACCCTGGCGGGAACACTGAAGCTTTCTTT	CASNPGGNTEAFF
.	TRBV9	TRBD1	16	TRBJ1-3	TGTGCCAGCAGCGTAGGGAACCCGGGACAGGGAAACACCATATATTTT	CASSVGNPGQGNTIYF
.	TRBV7-3	.	12	TRBJ2-7	TGTGCCAGCAGCAGGGGGGACGAGGTGCAGTACTTC	CASSRGDEVQYF
few	TRBV12-3/TRBV12-4	TRBD1	16	TRBJ1-5	TGTGCCAGCAGTCAAAACCGTGACAGGGCCAATCAGCCCCAGCATTTT	CASSQNRDRANQPQHF
.	TRBV10-2	.	14	TRBJ1-2	TGCGCCAGCAGTTACTATACGACCGGGGCTGGCTACACCTTC	CASSYYTTGAGYTF
.	TRBV4-3	TRBD2	16	TRBJ2-7	TGCGCCAGCAGCCAATTAAGCGGGAGTGTTTCCTACGAGCAGTACTTC	CASSQLSGSVSYEQYF
.	TRBV10-3	.	13	TRBJ1-2	TGTGCCAGCATCCTACAGGGAGCGGTTGGCTACACCTTC	CASILQGAVGYTF
.	TRBV4-3	.	16	TRBJ1-2	TGCGCCAGCAGCCAAGAGGGTGAACAGGGTGGAATTGGCTACACCTTC	CASSQEGEQGGIGYTF
few	TRBV7-4	.	16	TRBJ2-2	TGTGCCAGCAGCCAGGAGACAGCTACCAACACCGGGGAGCTGTTTTTT	CASSQETATNTGELFF
many	TRBV29-1	TRBD1	13	TRBJ1-1	TGCAGCGTCCCGGGACAGGTGAACACTGAAGCTTTCTTT	CSVPGQVNTEAFF
many	TRBV29-1	TRBD1	14	TRBJ2-5	TGCAGCGCCGCTGCAGGACAGGGTTTCGAGACCCAGTACTTC	CSAAAGQGFETQYF
.	TRBV15	TRBD2	15	TRBJ2-7	TGTGCCACCAGCAGTCGAGACGGCGGGAGTCCCGAGCAGTACTTC	CATSSRDGGSPEQYF
many	TRBV6-5	.	15	TRBJ2-7	TGTGCCAGCAGTCCGAATGTTGGGGGGAGAGACGAGCAGTACTTC	CASSPNVGGRDEQYF